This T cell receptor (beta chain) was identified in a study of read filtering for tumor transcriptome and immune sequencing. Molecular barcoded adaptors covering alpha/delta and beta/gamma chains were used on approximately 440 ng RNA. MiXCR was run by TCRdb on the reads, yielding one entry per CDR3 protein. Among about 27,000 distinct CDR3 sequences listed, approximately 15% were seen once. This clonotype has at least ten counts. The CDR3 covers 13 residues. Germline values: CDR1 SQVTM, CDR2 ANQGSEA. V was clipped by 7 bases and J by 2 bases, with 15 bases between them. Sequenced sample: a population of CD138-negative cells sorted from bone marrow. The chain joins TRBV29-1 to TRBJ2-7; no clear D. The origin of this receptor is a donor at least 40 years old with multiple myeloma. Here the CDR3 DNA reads TGCAGCGCCTCCTTGGTAGGCGCCTACGAGCAGTACTTC. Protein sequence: CSASLVGAYEQYF.